The rows below give T cell receptor beta chains drawn from one sample of a study of blood T cell repertoires in COVID-19. The table came from immunoSEQ multiplex PCR; TCRdb's copy has only in-frame clones and leaves some out. The sample records approximately 350,000 clones, over 80% being singletons. Sequencing used peripheral blood. Every receptor here comes from a woman aged 50 to 60 with COVID-19, enrolled during active disease. Each CDR3 is given with its conserved first and last residue. The D gene is left open where the match is weak. For some rows the clone size is stated as once, few or many, or as a class when expanded; others skip it.

j_gene: TRBJ1-5; d_gene: NA; v_gene: TRBV18; abundance: NA; CDR3aa: CASSPLQGYQPQHF; CDR3nt: TGTGCCAGCTCACCATTGCAGGGGTATCAGCCCCAGCATTTT
j_gene: TRBJ1-3; d_gene: NA; v_gene: TRBV5-1; abundance: once; CDR3aa: CASSLPANTIYF; CDR3nt: TGCGCCAGCAGCTTGCCCGCGAACACCATATATTTT
j_gene: TRBJ2-5; d_gene: TRBD2; v_gene: TRBV30; abundance: NA; CDR3aa: CAWSGSRSSGSWKTQYF; CDR3nt: TGTGCCTGGAGTGGAAGCAGATCCAGCGGGAGCTGGAAGACCCAGTACTTC
j_gene: TRBJ1-5; d_gene: NA; v_gene: TRBV19; abundance: NA; CDR3aa: CASSDRVDQPQHF; CDR3nt: TGTGCCAGTAGTGACCGGGTGGATCAGCCCCAGCATTTT
j_gene: TRBJ1-2; d_gene: TRBD1; v_gene: TRBV4-1; abundance: few; CDR3aa: CASSQAVPGQVDLNYGYTF; CDR3nt: TGCGCCAGCAGCCAAGCCGTCCCGGGACAGGTAGACCTTAACTATGGCTACACCTTC
j_gene: TRBJ1-1; d_gene: TRBD1; v_gene: TRBV13; abundance: NA; CDR3aa: CASSLQGAPRDKAFF; CDR3nt: TGTGCCAGCAGCTTGCAGGGGGCACCGCGGGACAAAGCTTTCTTT
j_gene: TRBJ1-5; d_gene: NA; v_gene: TRBV6-2/TRBV6-3; abundance: NA; CDR3aa: CASSDRPSNQPQHF; CDR3nt: TGTGCCAGCAGCGACAGACCTAGCAATCAGCCCCAGCATTTT
j_gene: TRBJ2-3; d_gene: NA; v_gene: TRBV12-5; abundance: NA; CDR3aa: CASGLSSTDTQYF; CDR3nt: TGTGCTAGTGGGCTAAGCAGCACAGATACGCAGTATTTT
j_gene: TRBJ2-4; d_gene: TRBD1; v_gene: TRBV27; abundance: NA; CDR3aa: CASSPSRTGTIAKNIQYF; CDR3nt: TGTGCCAGCAGTCCAAGTCGGACAGGAACTATAGCCAAAAACATTCAGTACTTC
j_gene: TRBJ2-3; d_gene: TRBD2; v_gene: TRBV10-3; abundance: NA; CDR3aa: CAIGRLAGGGKDTQYF; CDR3nt: TGTGCCATCGGAAGACTAGCGGGAGGAGGTAAAGATACGCAGTATTTT
j_gene: TRBJ2-5; d_gene: NA; v_gene: TRBV18; abundance: NA; CDR3aa: CASSPRDRETQYF; CDR3nt: TGTGCCAGCTCACCGCGGGATCGGGAGACCCAGTACTTC
j_gene: TRBJ2-7; d_gene: TRBD2; v_gene: TRBV14; abundance: few; CDR3aa: CASRSAGGPLEQYF; CDR3nt: TGTGCCAGCCGATCAGCGGGAGGGCCTCTCGAGCAGTACTTC
j_gene: TRBJ2-1; d_gene: TRBD2; v_gene: TRBV7-9; abundance: NA; CDR3aa: CASSPYPLTSGSPYNEQFF; CDR3nt: TGTGCCAGCAGCCCATACCCACTTACTAGCGGGAGCCCATACAATGAGCAGTTCTTC
j_gene: TRBJ1-1; d_gene: NA; v_gene: TRBV14; abundance: NA; CDR3aa: CASSLLSGRRTEAFF; CDR3nt: TGTGCCAGCAGCCTCCTATCTGGGAGGAGGACTGAAGCTTTCTTT
j_gene: TRBJ2-3; d_gene: NA; v_gene: TRBV5-4; abundance: NA; CDR3aa: CASSSGSTDTQYF; CDR3nt: TGTGCCAGCAGCTCGGGGTCCACAGATACGCAGTATTTT
j_gene: TRBJ2-1; d_gene: TRBD2; v_gene: TRBV11-3; abundance: NA; CDR3aa: CASSRAGAYNEQFF; CDR3nt: TGTGCCAGCAGCCGTGCGGGAGCCTACAATGAGCAGTTCTTC
j_gene: TRBJ2-2; d_gene: NA; v_gene: TRBV2; abundance: NA; CDR3aa: CASRREAGELFF; CDR3nt: TGTGCCAGCAGGAGGGAGGCCGGGGAGCTGTTTTTT
j_gene: TRBJ2-5; d_gene: TRBD1; v_gene: TRBV27; abundance: NA; CDR3aa: CASSLTPSPGQQETQYF; CDR3nt: TGTGCCAGCAGTTTAACTCCATCGCCGGGACAGCAAGAGACCCAGTACTTC
j_gene: TRBJ2-3; d_gene: TRBD2; v_gene: TRBV3-1/TRBV3-2; abundance: NA; CDR3aa: CASSYYGTSALAQYF; CDR3nt: TGTGCCAGCAGCTATTACGGGACTAGCGCACTCGCGCAGTATTTT
j_gene: TRBJ1-4; d_gene: NA; v_gene: TRBV10-1; abundance: once; CDR3aa: CASSPGTKNEKLFF; CDR3nt: TGCGCCAGCAGTCCCGGGACAAAGAATGAAAAACTGTTTTTT
j_gene: TRBJ2-1; d_gene: TRBD1; v_gene: TRBV19; abundance: once; CDR3aa: CASSIGTGAYNEQFF; CDR3nt: TGTGCCAGTAGTATAGGGACAGGGGCTTACAATGAGCAGTTCTTC
j_gene: TRBJ1-1; d_gene: NA; v_gene: TRBV24-1; abundance: NA; CDR3aa: CATSDPDTEAFF; CDR3nt: TGTGCCACCAGTGACCCGGACACTGAAGCTTTCTTT
j_gene: TRBJ2-2; d_gene: TRBD2; v_gene: TRBV27; abundance: NA; CDR3aa: CASSLTSPSHTGELFF; CDR3nt: TGTGCCAGCAGTTTGACTAGCCCATCCCACACCGGGGAGCTGTTTTTT
j_gene: TRBJ2-7; d_gene: NA; v_gene: TRBV28; abundance: once; CDR3aa: CASKDSSYEQYF; CDR3nt: TGTGCCAGCAAGGACAGCTCCTACGAGCAGTACTTC
j_gene: TRBJ1-1; d_gene: NA; v_gene: TRBV7-9; abundance: NA; CDR3aa: CASSLRGGHTEAFF; CDR3nt: TGTGCCAGCAGCTTAAGAGGGGGTCACACTGAAGCTTTCTTT
j_gene: TRBJ2-5; d_gene: NA; v_gene: TRBV28; abundance: once; CDR3aa: CASSLSGQETQYF; CDR3nt: TGTGCCAGCAGTTTATCAGGGCAAGAGACCCAGTACTTC
j_gene: TRBJ1-2; d_gene: TRBD1; v_gene: TRBV7-2; abundance: NA; CDR3aa: CASSNGQARSENYGYTF; CDR3nt: TGTGCCAGCAGCAACGGACAGGCGAGGTCAGAGAACTATGGCTACACCTTC
j_gene: TRBJ2-2; d_gene: TRBD2; v_gene: TRBV7-3; abundance: NA; CDR3aa: CASSLLAGTNTGELFF; CDR3nt: TGTGCCAGCAGCTTGCTAGCGGGGACGAACACCGGGGAGCTGTTTTTT
j_gene: TRBJ2-1; d_gene: TRBD2; v_gene: TRBV4-3; abundance: NA; CDR3aa: CASSPGTSGYNEQFF; CDR3nt: TGCGCCAGCAGCCCAGGGACTAGCGGCTACAATGAGCAGTTCTTC
j_gene: TRBJ1-2; d_gene: NA; v_gene: TRBV20-1; abundance: NA; CDR3aa: CSASGSGVRANYGYTF; CDR3nt: TGCAGTGCTAGTGGGTCCGGGGTCCGAGCTAACTATGGCTACACCTTC
j_gene: TRBJ2-1; d_gene: NA; v_gene: TRBV7-3; abundance: NA; CDR3aa: CASSLATSSYNEQFF; CDR3nt: TGTGCCAGCAGCTTAGCCACTAGCTCCTACAATGAGCAGTTCTTC
j_gene: TRBJ2-1; d_gene: TRBD2; v_gene: TRBV5-1; abundance: NA; CDR3aa: CASSPGGGRASDEQFF; CDR3nt: TGCGCCAGCAGCCCCGGGGGCGGGAGGGCCTCCGATGAGCAGTTCTTC
j_gene: TRBJ1-1; d_gene: NA; v_gene: TRBV5-6; abundance: NA; CDR3aa: CASSLVISSPEAFF; CDR3nt: TGTGCCAGCAGCTTGGTCATATCTAGCCCTGAAGCTTTCTTT
j_gene: TRBJ2-2; d_gene: NA; v_gene: TRBV5-4; abundance: once; CDR3aa: CASSWISGAGELFF; CDR3nt: TGTGCCAGCAGCTGGATATCAGGGGCCGGGGAGCTGTTTTTT
j_gene: TRBJ1-1; d_gene: NA; v_gene: TRBV6-4; abundance: NA; CDR3aa: CASRDDRLNTEAFF; CDR3nt: TGTGCCAGCAGGGATGACAGGCTGAACACTGAAGCTTTCTTT
j_gene: TRBJ2-6; d_gene: TRBD2; v_gene: TRBV5-1; abundance: NA; CDR3aa: CASSLALVAGVSGANVLTF; CDR3nt: TGCGCCAGCAGCTTGGCGTTAGTAGCGGGAGTCTCTGGGGCCAACGTCCTGACTTTC
j_gene: TRBJ1-5; d_gene: NA; v_gene: TRBV7-2; abundance: NA; CDR3aa: CASSGRDRNQPQHF; CDR3nt: TGTGCCAGCAGCGGGAGGGATCGCAATCAGCCCCAGCATTTT
j_gene: TRBJ1-5; d_gene: TRBD1; v_gene: TRBV7-8; abundance: once; CDR3aa: CASSLERDRRYSNQPQHF; CDR3nt: TGTGCCAGCAGCTTAGAACGGGACAGGAGGTATAGCAATCAGCCCCAGCATTTT
j_gene: TRBJ1-1; d_gene: NA; v_gene: TRBV18; abundance: NA; CDR3aa: CASSPRPQGMNTEAFF; CDR3nt: TGTGCCAGCTCACCACGGCCCCAGGGGATGAACACTGAAGCTTTCTTT
j_gene: TRBJ2-3; d_gene: TRBD1; v_gene: TRBV28; abundance: NA; CDR3aa: CASSPRDRATDTQYF; CDR3nt: TGTGCCAGCAGCCCCCGGGACAGGGCCACAGATACGCAGTATTTT
j_gene: TRBJ2-5; d_gene: NA; v_gene: TRBV5-4; abundance: few; CDR3aa: CASSLGASRETQYF; CDR3nt: TGTGCCAGCAGCTTGGGAGCTAGTCGGGAGACCCAGTACTTC
j_gene: TRBJ2-1; d_gene: TRBD2; v_gene: TRBV7-2; abundance: NA; CDR3aa: CASSLVAGVLDEQFF; CDR3nt: TGTGCCAGCAGCTTAGTAGCGGGAGTCTTGGATGAGCAGTTCTTC
j_gene: TRBJ1-5; d_gene: NA; v_gene: TRBV7-2; abundance: NA; CDR3aa: CASSLGGGPNSNQPQHF; CDR3nt: TGTGCCAGCAGCTTAGGGGGGGGACCAAATAGCAATCAGCCCCAGCATTTT
j_gene: TRBJ2-2; d_gene: TRBD1; v_gene: TRBV29-1; abundance: NA; CDR3aa: CSGRQGRADTGELFF; CDR3nt: TGCAGCGGACGACAGGGACGAGCGGACACCGGGGAGCTGTTTTTT
j_gene: TRBJ2-1; d_gene: NA; v_gene: TRBV2; abundance: NA; CDR3aa: CASSVRWENEQFF; CDR3nt: TGTGCCAGCAGTGTACGCTGGGAGAACGAGCAGTTCTTC